These 17 T cell receptor beta chains share one sample of origin, sequenced in a study of T cells in Graves' hyperthyroidism and ophthalmopathy. Amplified TCR beta CDR3 regions derived from RNA transcripts. The HTBI set primed first-round TCR CDR3 RT-PCR. TCRdb processed the multiplex PCR reads anew with MiXCR; each CDR3 protein has one entry. The sample carries some 570,000 distinct CDR3 sequences, 15% to 20% recorded once. Sequences were obtained from blood. The receptors stem from a woman under 30 with Graves' ophthalmopathy.

Ten or more counts support this clonotype. V gene TRBV12-3 or TRBV12-4 combines with J gene TRBJ1-5, with TRBD1 matching over 8 bases. This CDR3 has 15 amino acids. The V and J ends lost 3 bases and 6 bases, in that order; junction bases with no gene match: 7. The CDR3 reads CASSLAGQAGQPQHF. CDR3 in DNA: TGTGCCAGCAGTTTGGCGGGACAGGCTGGTCAGCCCCAGCATTTT.

This clonotype has just one count. The genes are TRBV28 and TRBJ1-6, with D unclear. The germline V gene has CDR1 MDHEN and CDR2 SYDVKM. The CDR3 has 14 residues. V was trimmed by 5 bases and J by 9 bases, leaving 14 bases between them. CDR3 region: CASSDPGPLSPLHF. The CDR3 coding sequence is TGTGCCAGCAGTGATCCCGGACCCCTTTCACCCCTCCACTTT. Drawing the rest from reference TRBV28 and TRBJ1-6, the complete variable domain is DVKVTQSSRYLVKRTGEKVFLECVQDMDHENMFWYRQDPGLGLRLIYFSYDVKMKEKGDIPEGYSVSREKKERFSLILESASTNQTSMYLCASSDPGPLSPLHFGNGTRLTVT.

On this clonotype: This clone may be a read error of a much larger clone one base away. CDR3: CASTLYNGQFF. The CDR3 DNA is TGTGCCAGCACCCTCTACAATGGGCAGTTCTTC. The genes are TRBV28 and TRBJ2-1; no definite D call. Germline loops: CDR1 MDHEN, CDR2 SYDVKM. The CDR3 covers 11 residues.

This clonotype was seen a handful of times. The chain carries TRBV10-3 and TRBJ2-3; 7 positions agree with TRBD1. V shed 8 bases, J shed 2 bases, and the junction held 4 bases outside the gene matches. CDR3 length: 13 amino acids. Germline values: CDR1 ENHRY, CDR2 SYGVKD. CDR3 protein: CAIGQGVTDTQYF. The CDR3, as DNA: TGTGCCATCGGGCAGGGGGTCACAGATACGCAGTATTTT.

This clonotype came up many times. V usage is TRBV2 and J usage is TRBJ1-5, with 8 bases aligning to TRBD1. Germline V gene data show CDR1 as SNHLY and CDR2 as FYNNEI. The CDR3 consists of 18 residues. J was trimmed by 0 bases and V by 7 bases; bases with no gene match: 14. CDR3 coding DNA: TGTGCCAGCAACGGTACTCCGTTTGGGACAGGTAGCAATCAGCCCCAGCATTTT. It translates to CASNGTPFGTGSNQPQHF.

This chain links TRBV28 with TRBJ2-5; 11 nucleotides align to TRBD2. The length of the CDR3 is 15 residues. With 5 bases clipped from V and 6 bases from J, the junction kept 8 bases outside the gene matches. The germline gives CDR1 MDHEN, CDR2 SYDVKM. Here the CDR3 DNA reads TGTGCCAGCAGTGCGAGACTAGCGGGGTGGAAGACCCAGTACTTC. Encoded protein: CASSARLAGWKTQYF.

In this sample, this clonotype turned up many times. The chain employs TRBV20-1 and TRBJ1-6; D is perhaps TRBD1 (6 bases). In germline, CDR1 is DFQATT, CDR2 SNEGSKA (reference sequence). This CDR3 contains 16 residues. Trimming removed 0 bases from V and 2 bases from J, with 11 bases in between. CDR3 in amino acids: CSAREPGQPYNSPLHF. The CDR3 coding sequence is TGCAGTGCTAGAGAGCCCGGACAGCCCTATAATTCACCCCTCCACTTT.

The gene calls are TRBV6-5 and TRBJ2-5; the match to TRBD2 covers 11 bases. Germline trimming cut 5 bases from V and 0 bases from J; bases unmatched to any gene: 2. The germline gives CDR1 MNHEY, CDR2 SVGAGI. The CDR3 totals 15 residues. The CDR3 DNA sequence: TGTGCCAGCAGTATACTAGCGGGGGACCAAGAGACCCAGTACTTC. Amino acid sequence: CASSILAGDQETQYF.

This chain uses TRBV15 with TRBJ1-4; no clear D gene. The CDR3 loop spans 14 amino acids. Trimming took 9 bases from V and 4 from J, leaving 15 bases between them. In germline, CDR1 is LNHNV, CDR2 YYDKDF (reference sequence). The CDR3 coding sequence is TGTGCCACTACCGGTTCTCACAGTAATGAAAAACTGTTTTTT. It codes for CATTGSHSNEKLFF. Supplemented by reference TRBV15 and TRBJ1-4, the full variable domain reads DAMVIQNPRYQVTQFGKPVTLSCSQTLNHNVMYWYQQKSSQAPKLLFHYYDKDFNNEADTPDNFQSRRPNTSFCFLDIRSPGLGDTAMYLCATTGSHSNEKLFFGSGTQLSVL.

This clonotype showed up many times. The rearrangement links TRBV6-1 to TRBJ2-2, with no clear D. CDR1 and CDR2 (germline): MNHNS, SASEGT. The germline V and J ends were trimmed by 5 bases and 2 bases, with 12 bases remaining between them. The CDR3 consists of 15 residues. The CDR3: CASSNSARNTGELFF. The CDR3 DNA sequence: TGTGCCAGCAGTAATTCGGCTCGAAACACCGGGGAGCTGTTTTTT.

The chain combines TRBV12-3 or TRBV12-4 with TRBJ1-6; D gene ambiguous. Deletions cut 4 bases from V and 8 bases from J, with 15 bases between. This CDR3 is built from 15 residues. The chain's CDR3 is CASSYGLLRDSPLHF. The CDR3 DNA reads TGTGCCAGCAGTTACGGACTACTAAGGGATTCACCCCTCCACTTT.

This clonotype showed up many times. The chain recombines TRBV6-2 or TRBV6-3 with TRBJ2-7; 8 positions agree with TRBD2. The CDR3 consists of 15 residues. Unmatched junction bases numbered 8, after V lost 6 bases and J lost 1 base. Germline values: CDR1 MNHEY, CDR2 SVGEGT. In DNA form, the CDR3 reads TGTGCCAGCAGCTTTACTAGCGGTCGATCCTACGAGCAGTACTTC. Translated, it gives CASSFTSGRSYEQYF.

This clonotype was recorded many times. The chain combines TRBV28 with TRBJ1-2; D remains ambiguous. The germline CDR1 and CDR2 sequences are MDHEN and SYDVKM. The V gene lost 5 bases and the J gene lost 8 bases, with 15 bases spanning the gap. This CDR3 comprises 13 residues. The CDR3 coding sequence is TGTGCCAGCAGTCCCCTGAGACGGGAGGGCTACACCTTC. Its translation: CASSPLRREGYTF.

This clonotype was seen just once. CDR3 DNA sequence: TGTGCCAGCAGCGTAGCGGCGGGCACAGATACGCAGTATTTT. Translation: CASSVAAGTDTQYF. The chain uses TRBV9 and TRBJ2-3; D unclear. Germline CDR1 and CDR2: SGDLS and YYNGEE. The CDR3 consists of 14 residues. V was pared by 0 bases and J by 1 base, with 6 bases between.

This clonotype was detected once. The chain combines TRBV7-6 with TRBJ1-1, with 7 bases identical to TRBD1. J lost 3 bases, V lost 6 bases, and 7 bases had no gene match. The CDR3 loop spans 14 amino acids. Germline values: CDR1 SGHVS, CDR2 FNYEAQ. CDR3 protein: CASRPTGRDTEAFF. The CDR3 DNA is TGTGCCAGCAGACCGACAGGGAGGGACACTGAAGCTTTCTTT. The whole variable domain, remainder taken from reference TRBV7-6 and TRBJ1-1, is GAGVSQSPRYKVTKRGQDVALRCDPISGHVSLYWYRQALGQGPEFLTYFNYEAQQDKSGLPNDRFSAERPEGSISTLTIQRTEQRDSAMYRCASRPTGRDTEAFFGQGTRLTVV.

This clonotype was seen a handful of times. V gene TRBV5-1 combines with J gene TRBJ2-1; maybe TRBD1 (8 bases). Trimming stripped 4 bases from V and 3 bases from J, with 17 bases between. The CDR3 extends over 16 amino acids. The germline V gene has CDR1 SGHRS and CDR2 YFSETQ. The CDR3 DNA follows: TGCGCCAGCAGCGGAGGGGAGGGACAGGACTACAATGAGCAGTTCTTC. It yields the protein CASSGGEGQDYNEQFF.

This clonotype was picked up many times. This chain joins TRBV9 and TRBJ2-5; D unresolved. From germline, CDR1 is SGDLS and CDR2 YYNGEE. Trimming shortened V by 2 bases and J by 5 bases, and 7 bases separated the two germline ends. This CDR3 has 12 residues. CDR3 sequence: CASSVDAETQYF. The DNA of the CDR3 is TGTGCCAGCAGCGTGGACGCGGAGACCCAGTACTTC.